This T cell receptor (beta chain) is from a study of blood T cell repertoires in COVID-19. TCRdb's copy holds only in-frame clones and misses some; the assay was immunoSEQ multiplex PCR. The sample has more than 250,000 clones; approximately 89% are singletons. Sequencing was performed on PBMCs or T cells enriched from blood (not recorded which). This clonotype was sampled from a woman between 35 and 50 years old with acute COVID-19.

CDR3 DNA: TGTGCTAGTGGTTTATGGGCAGGGGACACCGGGGAGCTGTTTTTT. It specifies CASGLWAGDTGELFF. V gene TRBV12-5 combines with J gene TRBJ2-2, with TRBD1 as a possible D gene (6 bases). The germline V gene has CDR1 LGHNT and CDR2 FRNRAP. The length of the CDR3 is 15 residues. Trimming pared 3 bases from V and 3 bases from J, leaving 11 bases between.